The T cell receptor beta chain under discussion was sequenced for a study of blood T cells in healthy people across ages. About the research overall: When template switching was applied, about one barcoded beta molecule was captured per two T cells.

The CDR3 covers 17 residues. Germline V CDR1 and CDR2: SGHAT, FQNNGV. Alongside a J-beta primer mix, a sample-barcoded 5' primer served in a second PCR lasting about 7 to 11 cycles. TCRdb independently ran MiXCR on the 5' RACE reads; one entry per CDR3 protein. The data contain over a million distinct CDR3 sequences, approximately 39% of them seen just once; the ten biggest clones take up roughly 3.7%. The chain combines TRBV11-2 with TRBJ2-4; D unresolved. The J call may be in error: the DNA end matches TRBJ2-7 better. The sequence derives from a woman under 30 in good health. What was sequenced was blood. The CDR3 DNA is TGTGCCAGCAGCTTACGATCTGGAACCATCGGGCTCTACGAGCAGTACTTC. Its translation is CASSLRSGTIGLYEQYF.